This T cell receptor (beta chain) is drawn from a study of T cells in Graves' hyperthyroidism and ophthalmopathy. Amplified TCR beta CDR3 regions came from RNA transcripts. HTBI primers were used for first-round RT-PCR of the TCR CDR3. From the multiplex PCR reads, TCRdb called clonotypes with MiXCR, one entry per CDR3 protein. The table shows about 480,000 distinct CDR3 sequences, with about an eighth occurring only once. Losses at the gene ends were 6 bases for V and 7 bases for J; bases not matched to a gene: 13. CDR3 size: 15 residues. Per germline, CDR1 DFQATT and CDR2 SNEGSKA (reference sequence). This clonotype has at least ten counts.

Specimen: blood. The sequence was obtained from a woman aged 18-29 years with Graves' hyperthyroidism. The chain couples TRBV20-1 to TRBJ2-1; 9 bases are a match to TRBD1. The CDR3 DNA reads as TGCAGTGCGGAAACTGACAGGGGGGTACGAAATGAGCAGTTCTTC. This sequence encodes CSAETDRGVRNEQFF.